These T cell receptor beta chains were read from a single sample in a study of blood T cell repertoires in COVID-19. Profiled with immunoSEQ multiplex PCR; TCRdb holds only in-frame clones, not every one. This sample has roughly 120,000 clones, with around 88% found just once. The sequenced material came from peripheral blood. The receptors shown here come from a human donor in a cohort sampled during active COVID-19. Each CDR3 is given with its conserved first and last residue. A D gene is named only where the DNA matches it firmly. Only part of the rows carry a size: once, few, many, or a class if the clone is expanded.

J gene: TRBJ2-1; clone size: once; D gene: -; V gene: TRBV21-1; CDR3 protein: CASHSGGGPNEQFF; CDR3 DNA: TGTGCCAGCCATAGCGGGGGGGGCCCCAATGAGCAGTTCTTC
J gene: TRBJ2-7; clone size: -; D gene: TRBD2; V gene: TRBV19; CDR3 protein: CASSARTSGRAAEQYF; CDR3 DNA: TGTGCCAGTAGTGCCCGGACTAGCGGGAGGGCCGCCGAGCAGTACTTC
J gene: TRBJ1-2; clone size: once; D gene: TRBD1; V gene: TRBV30; CDR3 protein: CAWRQNRGNYGYTF; CDR3 DNA: TGTGCCTGGAGGCAAAACAGGGGGAACTATGGCTACACCTTC
J gene: TRBJ1-1; clone size: -; D gene: -; V gene: TRBV2; CDR3 protein: CASRAQGEPLNTEAFF; CDR3 DNA: TGTGCCAGCAGGGCACAGGGCGAACCTCTGAACACTGAAGCTTTCTTT
J gene: TRBJ1-1; clone size: -; D gene: -; V gene: TRBV12-3/TRBV12-4; CDR3 protein: CASRGRRSTEAFF; CDR3 DNA: TGTGCCAGCCGAGGACGGAGGAGCACTGAAGCTTTCTTT
J gene: TRBJ1-2; clone size: -; D gene: -; V gene: TRBV27; CDR3 protein: CASRTVGQGNYGYTF; CDR3 DNA: TGTGCCAGCAGAACCGTAGGGCAGGGGAACTATGGCTACACCTTC
J gene: TRBJ2-3; clone size: -; D gene: -; V gene: TRBV5-8; CDR3 protein: CASRLELAADTQYF; CDR3 DNA: TGTGCCAGCAGGTTGGAACTAGCCGCAGATACGCAGTATTTT
J gene: TRBJ2-1; clone size: -; D gene: TRBD2; V gene: TRBV7-2; CDR3 protein: CASSPASGSGNEQFF; CDR3 DNA: TGTGCCAGCAGCCCGGCTAGCGGGAGTGGCAATGAGCAGTTCTTC
J gene: TRBJ1-6; clone size: -; D gene: TRBD1; V gene: TRBV19; CDR3 protein: CASSITGTGDSPLHF; CDR3 DNA: TGTGCCAGTAGTATTACCGGGACAGGTGATTCACCCCTCCACTTT
J gene: TRBJ1-5; clone size: few; D gene: TRBD1; V gene: TRBV6-6; CDR3 protein: CASSYGTANQPQHF; CDR3 DNA: TGTGCCAGCAGTTACGGGACAGCCAATCAGCCCCAGCATTTT
J gene: TRBJ1-4; clone size: -; D gene: -; V gene: TRBV5-1; CDR3 protein: CASSSRGGGANEKLFF; CDR3 DNA: TGCGCCAGCAGCTCCCGCGGAGGGGGGGCTAATGAAAAACTGTTTTTT
J gene: TRBJ2-5; clone size: -; D gene: -; V gene: TRBV3-1/TRBV3-2; CDR3 protein: CASSQAGVETQYF; CDR3 DNA: TGTGCCAGCAGCCAGGCAGGGGTCGAGACCCAGTACTTC
J gene: TRBJ2-7; clone size: -; D gene: TRBD1; V gene: TRBV5-5; CDR3 protein: CASSLGGQGIDEQYF; CDR3 DNA: TGTGCCAGCAGCTTGGGAGGACAGGGGATAGACGAGCAGTACTTC
J gene: TRBJ1-6; clone size: -; D gene: TRBD1; V gene: TRBV27; CDR3 protein: CARTRDRGNSPLHF; CDR3 DNA: TGTGCCCGCACTCGGGACAGGGGGAATTCACCCCTCCACTTT
J gene: TRBJ2-2; clone size: once; D gene: -; V gene: TRBV5-6; CDR3 protein: CASSFSRDTRNTGELFF; CDR3 DNA: TGTGCCAGCAGCTTCTCCCGGGACACAAGGAACACCGGGGAGCTGTTTTTT
J gene: TRBJ1-1; clone size: -; D gene: -; V gene: TRBV19; CDR3 protein: CASSIEGGTEAFF; CDR3 DNA: TGTGCCAGTAGTATAGAGGGGGGCACTGAAGCTTTCTTT
J gene: TRBJ2-1; clone size: -; D gene: -; V gene: TRBV28; CDR3 protein: CASDRGNEQFF; CDR3 DNA: TGTGCCAGCGATCGGGGTAATGAGCAGTTCTTC
J gene: TRBJ2-1; clone size: once; D gene: -; V gene: TRBV4-1; CDR3 protein: CASSQGPGDSGYNEQFF; CDR3 DNA: TGCGCCAGCAGCCAAGGTCCGGGGGATTCGGGATACAATGAGCAGTTCTTC
J gene: TRBJ2-5; clone size: -; D gene: TRBD2; V gene: TRBV2; CDR3 protein: CASSRGGAETQYF; CDR3 DNA: TGTGCCAGCAGTCGGGGGGGAGCCGAGACCCAGTACTTC
J gene: TRBJ2-7; clone size: -; D gene: TRBD2; V gene: TRBV29-1; CDR3 protein: CSVEGLAGGDYEQYF; CDR3 DNA: TGCAGCGTTGAAGGTCTAGCGGGAGGGGACTACGAGCAGTACTTC
J gene: TRBJ2-3; clone size: -; D gene: -; V gene: TRBV11-2; CDR3 protein: CASSLFPADTQYF; CDR3 DNA: TGTGCCAGCAGCTTATTCCCGGCAGATACGCAGTATTTT
J gene: TRBJ2-1; clone size: -; D gene: TRBD2; V gene: TRBV11-3; CDR3 protein: CASSLAGTSGYNEQFF; CDR3 DNA: TGTGCCAGCAGCTTAGCTGGGACTAGCGGTTACAATGAGCAGTTCTTC
J gene: TRBJ2-7; clone size: -; D gene: -; V gene: TRBV7-9; CDR3 protein: CASSSPPRGSGRYEQYF; CDR3 DNA: TGTGCCAGCAGCTCGCCCCCCAGGGGGAGCGGGAGATACGAGCAGTACTTC
J gene: TRBJ2-7; clone size: -; D gene: TRBD1; V gene: TRBV7-9; CDR3 protein: CASSWGTGFYEQYF; CDR3 DNA: TGTGCCAGCAGCTGGGGGACAGGGTTCTACGAGCAGTACTTC
J gene: TRBJ1-2; clone size: -; D gene: TRBD1; V gene: TRBV11-2; CDR3 protein: CASGGQTGRNGYTF; CDR3 DNA: TGTGCCAGCGGGGGACAGACAGGGAGAAATGGCTACACCTTC
J gene: TRBJ2-1; clone size: -; D gene: -; V gene: TRBV2; CDR3 protein: CASSEAGAGWGFF; CDR3 DNA: TGTGCCAGCAGTGAAGCGGGGGCTGGATGGGGGTTCTTC
J gene: TRBJ1-4; clone size: -; D gene: TRBD1; V gene: TRBV3-1/TRBV3-2; CDR3 protein: CASSLETGVGEKLFF; CDR3 DNA: TGTGCCAGCAGCCTTGAGACAGGGGTAGGGGAAAAACTGTTTTTT
J gene: TRBJ2-1; clone size: -; D gene: TRBD2; V gene: TRBV10-1; CDR3 protein: CASSPSGSVSYNEQFF; CDR3 DNA: TGCGCCAGCAGCCCGAGCGGGAGTGTGTCCTACAATGAGCAGTTCTTC
J gene: TRBJ1-6; clone size: -; D gene: TRBD1; V gene: TRBV7-2; CDR3 protein: CASRGWRDSLSPLHF; CDR3 DNA: TGTGCCAGCAGGGGGTGGCGGGACAGCCTCTCACCCCTCCACTTT
J gene: TRBJ2-5; clone size: -; D gene: -; V gene: TRBV6-5; CDR3 protein: CASSYSIWSTQETQYF; CDR3 DNA: TGTGCCAGCAGTTACTCTATATGGAGTACCCAAGAGACCCAGTACTTC
J gene: TRBJ2-2; clone size: -; D gene: -; V gene: TRBV7-2; CDR3 protein: CASSTRPTGELFF; CDR3 DNA: TGTGCCAGCAGCACCAGGCCCACCGGGGAGCTGTTTTTT
J gene: TRBJ1-5; clone size: -; D gene: TRBD1; V gene: TRBV19; CDR3 protein: CASSIRGQGFNQPQHF; CDR3 DNA: TGTGCCAGTAGTATAAGGGGACAGGGTTTTAATCAGCCCCAGCATTTT
J gene: TRBJ2-1; clone size: -; D gene: -; V gene: TRBV3-1/TRBV3-2; CDR3 protein: CASSLTGTRSYNEQFF; CDR3 DNA: TGTGCCAGCAGCTTAACAGGGACCCGCTCCTACAATGAGCAGTTCTTC
J gene: TRBJ2-7; clone size: -; D gene: TRBD1; V gene: TRBV2; CDR3 protein: CASSESDRGTYF; CDR3 DNA: TGTGCCAGCAGTGAATCGGACAGGGGGACGTACTTC
J gene: TRBJ2-6; clone size: -; D gene: -; V gene: TRBV24-1; CDR3 protein: CATSVPGANVLTF; CDR3 DNA: TGTGCCACCAGTGTCCCAGGGGCCAACGTCCTGACTTTC
J gene: TRBJ2-5; clone size: -; D gene: TRBD2; V gene: TRBV11-2; CDR3 protein: CASSTGLEGTQYF; CDR3 DNA: TGTGCCAGCAGCACCGGACTAGAAGGGACCCAGTACTTC
J gene: TRBJ1-2; clone size: -; D gene: -; V gene: TRBV5-6; CDR3 protein: CASSSGTFYTF; CDR3 DNA: TGTGCCAGCAGCTCGGGGACTTTCTACACCTTC
J gene: TRBJ2-7; clone size: once; D gene: -; V gene: TRBV4-1; CDR3 protein: CASSQPRERGEQYF; CDR3 DNA: TGCGCCAGCAGCCAACCACGGGAGAGGGGCGAGCAGTACTTC
J gene: TRBJ1-5; clone size: -; D gene: -; V gene: TRBV7-9; CDR3 protein: CASSLGRFGNQPQHF; CDR3 DNA: TGTGCCAGCAGCTTAGGGCGGTTTGGCAATCAGCCCCAGCATTTT
J gene: TRBJ1-1; clone size: once; D gene: TRBD1; V gene: TRBV30; CDR3 protein: CAWTLGQGFAFF; CDR3 DNA: TGTGCCTGGACCCTCGGACAGGGCTTTGCTTTCTTT
J gene: TRBJ2-7; clone size: -; D gene: TRBD2; V gene: TRBV7-2; CDR3 protein: CASSLKGLVSEQYF; CDR3 DNA: TGTGCCAGCAGCTTAAAGGGACTAGTCAGCGAGCAGTACTTC
J gene: TRBJ2-7; clone size: -; D gene: TRBD2; V gene: TRBV24-1; CDR3 protein: CATSDRLAGALDEQYF; CDR3 DNA: TGTGCCACCAGTGATAGGCTAGCGGGAGCTCTTGACGAGCAGTACTTC
J gene: TRBJ2-3; clone size: -; D gene: TRBD2; V gene: TRBV6-5; CDR3 protein: CASSLSGRDTQYF; CDR3 DNA: TGTGCCAGCAGTCTTAGCGGGAGAGATACGCAGTATTTT
J gene: TRBJ1-5; clone size: -; D gene: TRBD1; V gene: TRBV5-1; CDR3 protein: CASSPGGSDQPQHF; CDR3 DNA: TGCGCCAGCAGCCCAGGGGGCTCGGATCAGCCCCAGCATTTT
J gene: TRBJ2-1; clone size: -; D gene: TRBD2; V gene: TRBV29-1; CDR3 protein: CSVQGASGRARNEQFF; CDR3 DNA: TGCAGCGTCCAAGGGGCTAGCGGGAGGGCTAGGAATGAGCAGTTCTTC
J gene: TRBJ2-7; clone size: -; D gene: -; V gene: TRBV6-5; CDR3 protein: CASKRTVQGYEQYF; CDR3 DNA: TGTGCCAGCAAAAGAACCGTACAGGGCTACGAGCAGTACTTC
J gene: TRBJ2-7; clone size: -; D gene: -; V gene: TRBV30; CDR3 protein: CAWKGGRGPYEQYF; CDR3 DNA: TGTGCCTGGAAAGGGGGCCGGGGGCCCTACGAGCAGTACTTC
J gene: TRBJ2-2; clone size: -; D gene: -; V gene: TRBV28; CDR3 protein: CASSLVGGGTGELFF; CDR3 DNA: TGTGCCAGCAGTTTAGTTGGAGGAGGGACCGGGGAGCTGTTTTTT
J gene: TRBJ2-1; clone size: -; D gene: TRBD2; V gene: TRBV19; CDR3 protein: CASSRLAAYNEQFF; CDR3 DNA: TGTGCCAGTAGTAGACTAGCGGCGTACAATGAGCAGTTCTTC
J gene: TRBJ1-3; clone size: -; D gene: -; V gene: TRBV10-3; CDR3 protein: CATARQVVSGNTIYF; CDR3 DNA: TGTGCCACCGCCCGACAGGTAGTCTCTGGAAACACCATATATTTT
J gene: TRBJ2-3; clone size: -; D gene: TRBD1; V gene: TRBV6-4; CDR3 protein: CASARDSLSTDTQYF; CDR3 DNA: TGTGCCAGCGCTCGGGACAGCCTCAGCACAGATACGCAGTATTTT
J gene: TRBJ2-7; clone size: -; D gene: -; V gene: TRBV11-2; CDR3 protein: CASSSLRGPDRSYEQYF; CDR3 DNA: TGTGCCAGCAGCTCCCTAAGGGGTCCGGACCGGTCCTACGAGCAGTACTTC
J gene: TRBJ2-1; clone size: -; D gene: TRBD2; V gene: TRBV24-1; CDR3 protein: CATSATSGSFNEQFF; CDR3 DNA: TGTGCCACCAGTGCGACTAGCGGGAGTTTCAATGAGCAGTTCTTC
J gene: TRBJ1-1; clone size: -; D gene: -; V gene: TRBV12-5; CDR3 protein: CASGPDRSNTEAFF; CDR3 DNA: TGTGCTAGTGGTCCGGACAGATCGAACACTGAAGCTTTCTTT
J gene: TRBJ2-7; clone size: -; D gene: -; V gene: TRBV10-3; CDR3 protein: CAISEGPYEQYF; CDR3 DNA: TGTGCCATCAGTGAGGGGCCATACGAGCAGTACTTC